This T cell receptor beta chain was found in a study of T cell repertoires in cytomegalovirus infection. Study-wide results and caveats: There were carriers of CMV plus the relevant HLA, and cumulative public TCR beta family frequency identified them. HLA-C-restricted CMV-specific TCR beta clonotypes were dominant in the ex vivo response.

TCRdb reanalysed the reads using MiXCR and keeps one entry per CDR3 protein. The sample contains some 300,000 distinct CDR3 sequences, around 15% of which appear only once. Concerning this clonotype: Its cognate antigen is unknown.

Trimming stripped 4 bases from V and 0 bases from J, with 10 bases between. Germline V gives CDR1 SGHNT, CDR2 YYREEE (reference sequence). The CDR3 spans 14 residues. Sequenced sample: PBMCs. The J gene is TRBJ1-2, the V gene TRBV5-4; the D gene is possibly TRBD1 (6 bases). The clonotype comes from a human donor in good health (CMV status not recorded). Some clones in this sample may be carry-over from other donors' samples. CDR3 amino acids: CASSPGQANYGYTF. The CDR3 coding sequence is TGTGCCAGCAGCCCGGGACAAGCTAACTATGGCTACACCTTC.